One sample yielded the 21 T cell receptor beta chains listed below, sequenced in a study of blood T cell repertoires in COVID-19. Data came from immunoSEQ multiplex PCR; TCRdb stores just in-frame clones and leaves some out. In the table there are roughly 360,000 clones, roughly 87% of which are singletons. Sequencing was done on a sample of PBMCs or T cells enriched from blood (not recorded which). The origin of the receptors is a woman aged 45-65 years who had recovered from COVID-19.

The V and J genes are TRBV7-9 and TRBJ1-1, with D perhaps TRBD1 (6 bases). Per the germline V gene, CDR1 is SEHNR and CDR2 is FQNEAQ (reference sequence). The germline V and J ends were trimmed by 5 bases and 5 bases, with 12 bases remaining between them. CDR3 length: 13 amino acids. In DNA form, the CDR3 reads TGTGCCAGCAGCCCTACAGGGATGACTGAAGCTTTCTTT. Protein: CASSPTGMTEAFF.

The genes are TRBV7-9 and TRBJ2-2, with a possible D match to TRBD1 (6 bases). CDR1 and CDR2 from the germline V gene are SEHNR and FQNEAQ (reference sequence). V was trimmed by 6 bases and J by 8 bases, leaving 13 bases between them. There are 13 residues in the CDR3. This CDR3 reads CASRSSGDGELFF. In DNA, the CDR3 is TGTGCCAGCAGGAGCTCAGGGGATGGGGAGCTGTTTTTT.

The gene calls are TRBV19 and TRBJ1-2, with 7 positions matching TRBD1. Germline assignment: CDR1 LNHDA and CDR2 SQIVND (reference sequence). V was clipped by 9 bases and J by 6 bases; unmatched bases: 1. This CDR3 is built from 10 residues. The CDR3 region is CASTGDGYTF. CDR3 DNA sequence: TGTGCCAGCACAGGGGATGGCTACACCTTC.

The rearrangement links TRBV7-3 to TRBJ1-5; TRBD1 might be the D (5 bases). The CDR3 is 14 amino acids. In germline, CDR1 is SGHTA, CDR2 FQGTGA. Trimming removed 4 bases from V and 5 bases from J, with 12 bases in between. In DNA, the CDR3 is TGTGCCAGCAGCTCACCATTCAGGGATCAGCCCCAGCATTTT. Amino acids: CASSSPFRDQPQHF.

The V gene is TRBV10-3, the J gene TRBJ2-5; D remains unclear. V shed 2 bases and J shed 1 base, with 11 bases lying between them. There are 15 residues in the CDR3. Germline V gene lookup returns CDR1 ENHRY and CDR2 SYGVKD. The CDR3 is CAISEATVPQETQYF. The CDR3 DNA sequence: TGTGCCATCAGTGAGGCTACCGTACCCCAAGAGACCCAGTACTTC.

The genes are TRBV5-4 and TRBJ2-3, with 8 bases fitting TRBD2. CDR1 SGHNT and CDR2 YYREEE come from the germline V gene (reference sequence). Germline trimming cut 3 bases from V and 2 bases from J; bases unmatched to any gene: 5. The CDR3 sequence is 15 residues long. As DNA, the CDR3 is TGTGCCAGCAGCTCGGGGGGGCCGATCACAGATACGCAGTATTTT. Amino acids: CASSSGGPITDTQYF.

The chain carries TRBV3-1 (or the pseudogene TRBV3-2) and TRBJ1-6, with D possibly TRBD1 on 6 matching bases. CDR1 is LGHDT and CDR2 is YNNKEL in the germline V gene (reference sequence). The CDR3 covers 14 residues. V lost 6 bases, J lost 15 bases, and 21 bases lay in between. The CDR3 here is CASSPRGGTGLLHF. For the CDR3, the DNA is TGTGCCAGCAGTCCGAGGGGTGGAACAGGGCTCCTCCACTTT.

The V gene is TRBV5-4, the J gene TRBJ2-1; 12 bases fit TRBD2. Per germline, CDR1 SGHNT and CDR2 YYREEE (reference sequence). The ends lost 3 bases at V and 15 bases at J; junction bases unmatched: 10. The CDR3 is 14 amino acids. CDR3 loop: CASSSSGRVKLPFF. DNA for the CDR3: TGTGCCAGCAGCTCTAGCGGGAGGGTTAAACTGCCGTTCTTC.

The CDR3 here is CASSTRTASYRPGSPLHF. CDR3 sequence (DNA): TGTGCCAGCAGTACCAGGACAGCCTCCTACCGACCGGGTTCACCCCTCCACTTT. The chain uses TRBV6-2 or TRBV6-3 and TRBJ1-6; a weak D match, TRBD1 (6 bases). V dropped 5 bases and J dropped 9 bases, with 26 bases sitting between them. Per germline, CDR1 MNHEY and CDR2 SVGEGT. The CDR3 is 18 amino acids.

This rearrangement joins TRBV9 to TRBJ2-1, with TRBD1 identical over 7 bases. Looked up from germline, CDR1 is SGDLS and CDR2 is YYNGEE. V dropped 3 bases and J dropped 13; count of bases not matched to a gene: 4. This CDR3 contains 11 residues. The CDR3: CASSGGQTQFF. The DNA for the CDR3 is TGTGCCAGCAGCGGGGGACAGACACAGTTCTTC.

CDR3 nucleotide sequence: TGTGCCAGCAGCACTCCAAGAAGACAGGGGGGAAACACCATATATTTT. This encodes CASSTPRRQGGNTIYF. V and J are TRBV21-1 and TRBJ1-3; the table's D call, TRBD1, has no DNA check behind it. TRBV21-1 is flagged as a pseudogene. The CDR3 covers 16 residues.

The chain is built from TRBV4-1 and TRBJ2-3, with D maybe TRBD1 (5 bases). Trimming took off 2 bases at V and 0 bases at J, with 24 bases between the two ends. This CDR3 is built from 20 residues. CDR1 is MGHRA and CDR2 is YSYEKL in the germline V gene. The CDR3 is CASSQPLPPLGASSTDTQYF. CDR3 DNA: TGCGCCAGCAGCCAACCTTTGCCCCCACTTGGGGCCTCTAGCACAGATACGCAGTATTTT.

A note on this clone: A junction end diverges from the germline sequence, so it may reflect a read error. The CDR3 loop is CASSVAPGGVNAEAFF. The CDR3, as DNA: TGTGCCAGCAGCGTAGCTCCAGGGGGTGTGAACGCTGAAGCTTTCTTT. This sequence joins TRBV9 and TRBJ1-1; 7 nucleotides match TRBD1. CDR1 SGDLS and CDR2 YYNGEE come from the germline V gene. This CDR3 is built from 16 residues.

The V call is TRBV27, the J call TRBJ1-2; 7 positions agree with TRBD1. Germline assignment: CDR1 MNHEY and CDR2 SMNVEV (reference sequence). V dropped 3 bases and J dropped 5; count of bases not matched to a gene: 15. The CDR3 has 17 residues. DNA of the CDR3: TGTGCCAGCAGTTTTAGGACAGGACCCCTAGGGTTTTATGGCTACACCTTC. Protein product: CASSFRTGPLGFYGYTF.

The genes are TRBV9 and TRBJ2-5; TRBD2 matches at 9 bases. The CDR3 is 15 residues long. Trimming at V came to 3 bases and at J to 3 bases, leaving 6 bases not matched to a gene. Germline lookup yields CDR1 SGDLS and CDR2 YYNGEE. The DNA for the CDR3 is TGTGCCAGCAGCGCCGGCGGACTAGCGAAAGAGACCCAGTACTTC. It encodes CASSAGGLAKETQYF.

This chain links TRBV6-2 or TRBV6-3 with TRBJ1-1, with D hard to call. The germline V gene has CDR1 MNHEY and CDR2 SVGEGT. V lost 5 bases, J lost 4 bases, and 8 bases lay in between. The CDR3 runs 12 residues. The CDR3 sequence: CASSGQPTEAFF. CDR3 sequence (DNA): TGTGCCAGCAGTGGGCAGCCCACTGAAGCTTTCTTT.

This chain connects TRBV4-1 to TRBJ2-1; D might be TRBD2 (6 bases). This CDR3 spans 15 amino acids. Germline assignment: CDR1 MGHRA and CDR2 YSYEKL. The V gene lost 1 base and the J gene lost 3 bases, with 10 bases spanning the gap. The CDR3 spells CASSQGWTIYNEQFF. CDR3 DNA sequence: TGCGCCAGCAGCCAAGGCTGGACTATCTACAATGAGCAGTTCTTC.

The genes are TRBV4-2 and TRBJ1-2; no firm D call. CDR3 length equals 17 residues. V was clipped by 2 bases and J by 1 base, with 17 bases between them. From germline, CDR1 is LGHNA and CDR2 YNFKEQ. For the CDR3, the DNA is TGTGCCAGCAGCCAACACCCTCAATCGGGGAATAACTATGGCTACACCTTC. Amino acid sequence: CASSQHPQSGNNYGYTF.

The V and J genes are TRBV27 and TRBJ1-2, with 8 nucleotides matching TRBD1. The CDR3 sequence is 16 residues long. The V segment lost 4 bases and the J segment 3 bases; nucleotides outside the gene matches: 10. Germline CDR1 is MNHEY and CDR2 is SMNVEV (reference sequence). CDR3 residues: CASSSYSGGGDYGYTF. The CDR3 DNA reads as TGTGCCAGCAGTTCTTATTCAGGGGGCGGTGACTATGGCTACACCTTC.

This chain links TRBV4-3 with TRBJ2-5, with D perhaps TRBD1 (8 bases). The length of the CDR3 is 16 residues. The germline gives CDR1 LGHNA, CDR2 YSLEER. The V end was cut by 4 bases, the J end by 2 bases, with 17 bases between. The CDR3 sequence is CASSLYRGGDQETQYF. CDR3 nucleotide sequence: TGCGCCAGCAGCCTCTACAGGGGGGGGGATCAAGAGACCCAGTACTTC.

This chain connects TRBV4-2 to TRBJ2-1, with a weak D call TRBD1 (5 bases). The CDR3 consists of 17 residues. Germline CDR1 is LGHNA and CDR2 is YNFKEQ. Trimming removed 0 bases at V and 3 bases at J, with 15 bases between. CDR3 nucleotide sequence: TGTGCCAGCAGCCAAGAGGGGCCAAAGGGCCTCTACAATGAGCAGTTCTTC. Protein product: CASSQEGPKGLYNEQFF.